The T cell receptor beta chain under discussion was sequenced for a study of CD8+ T cells in alopecia areata. General study points: Relative to normal scalp, lesional scalp, especially alopecia totalis/universalis, showed higher clonality. Normal skin contains resident alphabeta T cells, and these are also sequenced in scalp samples.

The germline V and J ends were trimmed by 0 bases and 2 bases, with 17 bases remaining between them. The CDR3 is 17 residues long. CDR1 and CDR2 (germline): MNHNS, SASEGT. Reverse transcription of extracted RNA yielded cDNA, which provided the sequencing template. Produced via immunoSEQ multiplex PCR; TCRdb's table is partial and in-frame only. The profile shows around 65,000 clones, approximately 43% of them singletons. A remark on this clone: Antigen specificity is unknown.

The input for sequencing was CD8+ T cells sorted from blood, taken at week 0. This chain joins TRBV6-1 and TRBJ2-7; D ambiguous. The TCR originated in a human donor with alopecia areata. DNA for the CDR3: TGTGCCAGCAGTGAAGCTCCCCTCGGCCGGACCGCCTACGAGCAGTACTTC. It is translated as CASSEAPLGRTAYEQYF.